This T cell receptor (beta chain) was sequenced during a study of patients and donors after allogeneic stem cell transplantation. This clonotype was counted only a few times. TCRdb used MiXCR to reprocess the RT-PCR reads, holding one entry per CDR3 protein. This sample carries 800,000 to 1,000,000 distinct CDR3 sequences, roughly 18% of them seen once, and the ten largest clones take 5% to 6.5%. This CDR3 has 15 amino acids. The germline V gene encodes CDR1 SGHRS and CDR2 YFSETQ. V lost 4 bases, J lost 3 bases, and 16 bases lay in between. This chain joins TRBV5-1 and TRBJ1-2; the D gene is possibly TRBD1 (5 bases). This clonotype originated in a human donor who was either an allogeneic HSCT recipient or a stem cell or donor lymphocyte infusion donor (not recorded which). It is not recorded whose cells these are; they may come from a transplant donor. The specimen was blood, either unsorted or a sorted T cell fraction (not recorded which). CDR3 protein: CASSETEISYYGYTF. The CDR3, as DNA: TGCGCCAGCAGCGAGACAGAAATCAGTTACTATGGCTACACCTTC.